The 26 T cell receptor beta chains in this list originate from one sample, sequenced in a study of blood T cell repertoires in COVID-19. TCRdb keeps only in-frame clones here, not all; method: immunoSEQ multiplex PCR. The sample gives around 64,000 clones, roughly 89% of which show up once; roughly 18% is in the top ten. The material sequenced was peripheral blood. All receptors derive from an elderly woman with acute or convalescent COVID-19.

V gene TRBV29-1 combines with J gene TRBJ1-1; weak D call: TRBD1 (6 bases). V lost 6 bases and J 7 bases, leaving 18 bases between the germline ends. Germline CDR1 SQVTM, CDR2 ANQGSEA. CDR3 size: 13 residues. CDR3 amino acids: CSVAARGKVEAFF. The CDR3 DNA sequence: TGCAGCGTAGCCGCCAGGGGAAAGGTTGAAGCTTTCTTT.

CDR3: CASSLSGNSYNEQFF. For the CDR3, the DNA is TGTGCCAGCAGCTTGTCTGGCAACTCCTACAATGAGCAGTTCTTC. The rearrangement links TRBV7-3 to TRBJ2-1, with D uncertain. CDR3 length: 15 amino acids. Per the germline V gene, CDR1 is SGHTA and CDR2 is FQGTGA. V shed 3 bases and J shed 0 bases, with 9 bases lying between them.

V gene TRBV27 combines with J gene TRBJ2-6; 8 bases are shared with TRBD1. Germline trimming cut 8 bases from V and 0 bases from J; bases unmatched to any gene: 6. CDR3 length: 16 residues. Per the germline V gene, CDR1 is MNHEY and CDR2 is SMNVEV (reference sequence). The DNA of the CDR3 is TGTGCCAGCGGACAGGGTGCCAACTCTGGGGCCAACGTCCTGACTTTC. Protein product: CASGQGANSGANVLTF. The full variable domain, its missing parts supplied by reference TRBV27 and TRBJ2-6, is EAQVTQNPRYLITVTGKKLTVTCSQNMNHEYMSWYRQDPGLGLRQIYYSMNVEVTDKGDVPEGYKVSRKEKRNFPLILESPSPNQTSLYFCASGQGANSGANVLTFGAGSRLTVL.

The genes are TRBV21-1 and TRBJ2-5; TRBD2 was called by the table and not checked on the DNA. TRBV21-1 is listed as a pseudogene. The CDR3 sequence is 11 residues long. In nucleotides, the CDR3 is TGTGCCAGCAGTGCGGAAGAGACCCAGTACTTC. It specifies CASSAEETQYF.

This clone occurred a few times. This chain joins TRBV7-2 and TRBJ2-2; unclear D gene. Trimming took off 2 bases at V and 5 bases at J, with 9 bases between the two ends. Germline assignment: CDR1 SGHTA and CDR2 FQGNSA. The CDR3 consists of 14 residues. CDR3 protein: CASSLLQETGELFF. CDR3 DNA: TGTGCCAGCAGCTTACTTCAGGAAACCGGGGAGCTGTTTTTT.

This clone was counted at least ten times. CDR3 DNA sequence: TGTGCCAGCAGTTTAGGACAGAGTGGGCCCCAGCATTTT. Its translation is CASSLGQSGPQHF. The chain combines TRBV12-3 or TRBV12-4 with TRBJ1-5, with D perhaps matching TRBD1 (5 bases). Trimming stripped 1 base from V and 9 bases from J, with 10 bases between. The length of the CDR3 is 13 residues.

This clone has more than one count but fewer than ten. The CDR3 DNA sequence: TGTGCCAGCAGTGTATTAGGGACAGGCAGTAGTTCGGATACGCAGTATTTT. Its protein is CASSVLGTGSSSDTQYF. V usage is TRBV28 and J usage is TRBJ2-3; TRBD1 agrees at 8 bases. Losses at the gene ends were 5 bases for V and 6 bases for J; bases not matched to a gene: 16. The CDR3 consists of 17 residues. Germline V gives CDR1 MDHEN, CDR2 SYDVKM.

The CDR3 is CASSEAFGYTF. The CDR3 nucleotides read TGTGCCAGCAGCGAGGCGTTTGGCTACACCTTC. The chain combines TRBV7-2 with TRBJ1-2; D unresolved. This CDR3 is built from 11 residues. From germline, CDR1 is SGHTA and CDR2 FQGNSA. Trimming shortened V by 5 bases and J by 7 bases, and 8 bases separated the two germline ends. The variable domain in full, completed from reference TRBV7-2 and TRBJ1-2, reads GAGVSQSPSNKVTEKGKDVELRCDPISGHTALYWYRQSLGQGLEFLIYFQGNSAPDKSGLPSDRFSAERTGGSVSTLTIQRTQQEDSAVYLCASSEAFGYTFGSGTRLTVV.

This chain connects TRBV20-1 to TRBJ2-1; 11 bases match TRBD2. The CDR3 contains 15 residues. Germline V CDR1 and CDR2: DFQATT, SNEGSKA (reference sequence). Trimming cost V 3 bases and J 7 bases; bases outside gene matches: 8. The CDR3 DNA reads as TGCAGTGCTAGTAATAGCGGGGGGGCAATGAATGAGCAGTTCTTC. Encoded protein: CSASNSGGAMNEQFF.

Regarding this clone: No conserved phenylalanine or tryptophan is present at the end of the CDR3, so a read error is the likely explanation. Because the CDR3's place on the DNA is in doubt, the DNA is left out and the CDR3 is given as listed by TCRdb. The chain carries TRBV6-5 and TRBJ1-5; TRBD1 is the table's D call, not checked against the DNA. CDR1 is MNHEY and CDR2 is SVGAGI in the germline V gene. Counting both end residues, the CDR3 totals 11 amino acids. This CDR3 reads CASSYSKGGPM.

The CDR3 DNA reads TGTGCCAGCATCCGAGGACAGAATCAGCCCCAGCATTTT. Its translation: CASIRGQNQPQHF. The chain couples TRBV16 to TRBJ1-5; tentative D call: TRBD1 (6 bases). The germline gives CDR1 KGHSY, CDR2 FQNENV. Trimming removed 7 bases from V and 4 bases from J, with 11 bases in between. This CDR3 region has 13 residues.

The CDR3 DNA reads as TGTGCCAGCAGCTACGGGACTAGCGGTAACACAGATACGCAGTATTTT. It translates to CASSYGTSGNTDTQYF. This chain uses TRBV5-4 with TRBJ2-3; 11 bases line up with TRBD2. V dropped 3 bases and J dropped 2; count of bases not matched to a gene: 5. Germline V gives CDR1 SGHNT, CDR2 YYREEE (reference sequence). CDR3 size: 16 residues.

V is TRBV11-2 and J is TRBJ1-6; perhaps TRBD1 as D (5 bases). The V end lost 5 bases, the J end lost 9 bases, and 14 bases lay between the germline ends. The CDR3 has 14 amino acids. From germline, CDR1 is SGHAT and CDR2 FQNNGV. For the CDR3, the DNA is TGTGCCAGCAGCGTGAAGACAGTAGGTTCACCCCTCCACTTT. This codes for CASSVKTVGSPLHF.

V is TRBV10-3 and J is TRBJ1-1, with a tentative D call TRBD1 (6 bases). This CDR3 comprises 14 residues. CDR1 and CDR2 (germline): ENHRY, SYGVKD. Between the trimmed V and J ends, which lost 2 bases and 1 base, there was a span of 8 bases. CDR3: CAISEKDRNTEAFF. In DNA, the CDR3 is TGTGCCATCAGTGAGAAGGACAGGAACACTGAAGCTTTCTTT.

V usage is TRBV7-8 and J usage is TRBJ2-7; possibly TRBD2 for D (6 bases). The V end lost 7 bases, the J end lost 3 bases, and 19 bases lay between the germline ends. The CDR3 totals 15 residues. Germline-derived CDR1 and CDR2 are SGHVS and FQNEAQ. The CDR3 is CASKAFNSGVYEQYF. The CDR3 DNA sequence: TGTGCCAGCAAAGCGTTTAATAGCGGCGTCTACGAGCAGTACTTC.

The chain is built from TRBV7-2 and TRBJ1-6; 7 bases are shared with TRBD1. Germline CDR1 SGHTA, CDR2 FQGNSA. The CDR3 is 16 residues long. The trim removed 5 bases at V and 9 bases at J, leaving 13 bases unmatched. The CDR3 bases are TGTGCCAGCAGCCCTAGGGGACAGTTCCCAGGTTCACCCCTCCACTTT. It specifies CASSPRGQFPGSPLHF. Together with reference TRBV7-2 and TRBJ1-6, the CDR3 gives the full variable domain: GAGVSQSPSNKVTEKGKDVELRCDPISGHTALYWYRQSLGQGLEFLIYFQGNSAPDKSGLPSDRFSAERTGGSVSTLTIQRTQQEDSAVYLCASSPRGQFPGSPLHFGNGTRLTVT.

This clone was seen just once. The CDR3 loop reads CASSEALVRNYGYTF. The CDR3, as DNA: TGTGCCAGCAGTGAAGCGCTAGTCCGGAACTATGGCTACACCTTC. The chain joins TRBV2 to TRBJ1-2, with D hard to call. V lost 0 bases to trimming and J lost 2 bases, with 10 bases between them. CDR1 is SNHLY, CDR2 FYNNEI, per germline. The CDR3 is made up of 15 amino acids.

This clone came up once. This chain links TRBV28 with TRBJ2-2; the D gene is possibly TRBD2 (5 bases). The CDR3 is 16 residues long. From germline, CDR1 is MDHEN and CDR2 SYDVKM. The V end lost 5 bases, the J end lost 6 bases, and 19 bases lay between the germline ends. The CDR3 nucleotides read TGTGCCAGCAGTCCCAGAGGGAGCCAATGGGCCGGGGAGCTGTTTTTT. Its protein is CASSPRGSQWAGELFF.

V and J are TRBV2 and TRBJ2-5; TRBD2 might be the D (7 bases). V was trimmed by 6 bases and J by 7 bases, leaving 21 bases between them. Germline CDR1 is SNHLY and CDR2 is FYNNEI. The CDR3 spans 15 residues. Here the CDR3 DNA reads TGTGCCAGCAGCCCAGAATCCGGACAGCGGGGGACCCAGTACTTC. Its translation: CASSPESGQRGTQYF.

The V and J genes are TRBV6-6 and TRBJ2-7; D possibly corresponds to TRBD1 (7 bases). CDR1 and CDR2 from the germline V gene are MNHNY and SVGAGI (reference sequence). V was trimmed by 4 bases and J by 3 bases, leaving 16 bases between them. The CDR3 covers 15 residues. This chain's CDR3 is CASSWAGQLGYEQYF. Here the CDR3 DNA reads TGTGCCAGCAGTTGGGCGGGACAGCTTGGCTACGAGCAGTACTTC.

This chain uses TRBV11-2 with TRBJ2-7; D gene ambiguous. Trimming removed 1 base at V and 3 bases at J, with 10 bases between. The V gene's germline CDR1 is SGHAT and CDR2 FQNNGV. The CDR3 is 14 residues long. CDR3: CASSLGVVSYEQYF. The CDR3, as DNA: TGTGCCAGCAGCTTAGGAGTTGTAAGCTACGAGCAGTACTTC.

The CDR3 is CASRTGQGNNEQFF. The CDR3 coding sequence is TGTGCCAGCAGGACCGGACAGGGAAACAATGAGCAGTTCTTC. The gene calls are TRBV6-5 and TRBJ2-1, with 8 positions matching TRBD1. Germline loops: CDR1 MNHEY, CDR2 SVGAGI. CDR3 length: 14 amino acids. J lost 5 bases, V lost 6 bases, and 6 bases had no gene match.

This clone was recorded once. The CDR3 DNA follows: TGTGCCAGCAGTCGGCAGCGGGGACCCACCGAGCAGTACTTC. Translating gives CASSRQRGPTEQYF. The chain has TRBV6-2 or TRBV6-3 and TRBJ2-7; 7 nucleotides line up with TRBD2. V was clipped by 5 bases and J by 6 bases; unmatched bases: 10. Germline CDR1 reads MNHEY; CDR2 reads SVGEGT. The CDR3 has 14 amino acids.

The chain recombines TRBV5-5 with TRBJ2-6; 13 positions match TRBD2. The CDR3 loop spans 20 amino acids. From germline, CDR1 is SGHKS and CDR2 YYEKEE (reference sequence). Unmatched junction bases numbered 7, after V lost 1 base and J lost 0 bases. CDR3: CASSLIWTSGSPSGANVLTF. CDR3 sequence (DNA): TGTGCCAGCAGCTTGATTTGGACTAGCGGGAGCCCCTCTGGGGCCAACGTCCTGACTTTC.

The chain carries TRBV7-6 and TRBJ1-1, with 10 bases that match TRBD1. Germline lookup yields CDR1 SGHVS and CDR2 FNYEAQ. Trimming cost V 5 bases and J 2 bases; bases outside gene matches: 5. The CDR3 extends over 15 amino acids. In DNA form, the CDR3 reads TGTGCCAGCAGCCCTGGACAGGGGGGTAACACTGAAGCTTTCTTT. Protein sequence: CASSPGQGGNTEAFF.

Here the CDR3 reads CASSFSGQGMDTQYF. The CDR3 DNA reads TGCGCCAGCAGCTTTTCGGGACAGGGGATGGATACGCAGTATTTT. J is TRBJ2-3 and V is TRBV5-1; 10 positions agree with TRBD1. CDR1 and CDR2 (germline): SGHRS, YFSETQ. This CDR3 is 15 amino acids long. Germline trimming cut 2 bases from V and 6 bases from J; bases unmatched to any gene: 6.